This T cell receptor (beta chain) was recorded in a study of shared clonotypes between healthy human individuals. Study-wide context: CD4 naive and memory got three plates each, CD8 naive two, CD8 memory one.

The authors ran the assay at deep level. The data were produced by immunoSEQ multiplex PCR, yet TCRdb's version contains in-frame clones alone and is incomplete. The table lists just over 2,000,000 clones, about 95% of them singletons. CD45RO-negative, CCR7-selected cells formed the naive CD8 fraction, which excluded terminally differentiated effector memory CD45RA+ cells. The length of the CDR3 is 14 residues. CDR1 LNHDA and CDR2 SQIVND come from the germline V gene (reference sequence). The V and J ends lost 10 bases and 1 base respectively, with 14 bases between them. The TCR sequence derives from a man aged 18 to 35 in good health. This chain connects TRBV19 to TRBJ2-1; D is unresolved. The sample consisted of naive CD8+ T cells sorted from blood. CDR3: CATRIQQSYNEQFF. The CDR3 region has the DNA TGTGCCACCCGAATCCAGCAGTCCTACAATGAGCAGTTCTTC.